The source of this T cell receptor (beta chain) is a study of untreated major depressive disorder. Each depressed patient was pairwise matched to a non-depressed control for sex, age, current smoking status and body mass index. Roughly 95% CD4+ purity was typical by flow cytometry. The CDR3 contains 17 residues. The V and J ends lost 7 bases and 6 bases, in that order; junction bases with no gene match: 9. The germline gives CDR1 MNHEY, CDR2 SMNVEV (reference sequence). Note on this clone: No antigen is known for it.

Study-level results: Depressed patients' CD4+ T cells carried increased TRBV05-01 (Vbeta 5.1) usage versus control CD4+ T cells.

Profiling relied on immunoSEQ multiplex PCR, and the TCRdb table lists in-frame clones only, not all of them. In the table there are 25,000 to 30,000 clones, approximately 90% of which are singletons. Source material: CD4+ T cells from PBMCs. The chain couples TRBV27 to TRBJ2-2, with 15 positions matching TRBD2. The sequence was obtained from a woman aged 30 to 39 with major depressive disorder. This CDR3 is CASTLRTSGGAAGELFF. In DNA, the CDR3 is TGTGCCAGCACCCTGCGGACTAGCGGGGGGGCGGCCGGGGAGCTGTTTTTT.